These T cell receptor beta chains were read from a single sample in a study of Graves' ophthalmopathy and Graves' hyperthyroidism. MiXCR, run by TCRdb on the multiplex PCR reads, gives a single entry per CDR3 protein. The sample has 150,000 to 200,000 distinct CDR3 sequences; 35% to 45% are singletons. The sequenced material came from peripheral blood. These receptor sequences come from a man aged 30 to 39 with Graves' ophthalmopathy. The conserved cysteine and the conserved F or W are not part of the CDR3 here. The D gene is left open where the match is weak.

d_call	v_call	j_call	cdr3_aa
NA	TRBV6-5	TRBJ1-5	ASRLSGGNQPQH
TRBD1	TRBV2	TRBJ1-1	ASTRDRGTEAF
NA	TRBV19	TRBJ2-7	ASSINSGPYEQY
NA	TRBV15	TRBJ2-6	ATSRGGPIQGTSGANVLT
NA	TRBV27	TRBJ1-6	ASSLFAENSPLH
TRBD1	TRBV6-2/TRBV6-3	TRBJ1-1	ASSRHRGQTRDTEAF
NA	TRBV3-1	TRBJ1-3	ASSQDVSSGNTIY
NA	TRBV6-5	TRBJ2-6	ASSFAESGANVLT
NA	TRBV28	TRBJ1-2	ASGSVAVYGYT
NA	TRBV28	TRBJ1-2	ASSPQGGGYGYT
NA	TRBV28	TRBJ1-5	ATMTRGRGVNQPQH
NA	TRBV30	TRBJ2-5	AWSQAPRGTQY
TRBD2	TRBV11-2	TRBJ2-5	ASSSSGRVAETQY
TRBD1	TRBV12-3/TRBV12-4	TRBJ1-1	ASSADREHAF
TRBD1	TRBV6-1	TRBJ2-5	ASTKGAGYQETQY
TRBD1	TRBV11-2	TRBJ2-5	ASSLGSAGGSLGGQETQY
NA	TRBV6-5	TRBJ2-6	ASTLTTGANVLT
TRBD1	TRBV6-1	TRBJ1-3	ASREGTGTGNTIY
NA	TRBV6-2/TRBV6-3	TRBJ2-7	ASSPQGAGGSYEQY
NA	TRBV19	TRBJ1-5	ASKGENQPQH
NA	TRBV6-2/TRBV6-3	TRBJ2-7	ASSYNHPDRISSYEQY
NA	TRBV6-1	TRBJ2-7	ASSERTGFASGARGEQY
NA	TRBV18	TRBJ2-7	ASSPTENSYEQY
NA	TRBV20-1	TRBJ2-7	SARIPYEQY
NA	TRBV4-3	TRBJ2-6	ASSQDVSSGANVLT
NA	TRBV7-2	TRBJ2-5	ASSFAKETRY
NA	TRBV15	TRBJ2-4	ATSRVIIQY